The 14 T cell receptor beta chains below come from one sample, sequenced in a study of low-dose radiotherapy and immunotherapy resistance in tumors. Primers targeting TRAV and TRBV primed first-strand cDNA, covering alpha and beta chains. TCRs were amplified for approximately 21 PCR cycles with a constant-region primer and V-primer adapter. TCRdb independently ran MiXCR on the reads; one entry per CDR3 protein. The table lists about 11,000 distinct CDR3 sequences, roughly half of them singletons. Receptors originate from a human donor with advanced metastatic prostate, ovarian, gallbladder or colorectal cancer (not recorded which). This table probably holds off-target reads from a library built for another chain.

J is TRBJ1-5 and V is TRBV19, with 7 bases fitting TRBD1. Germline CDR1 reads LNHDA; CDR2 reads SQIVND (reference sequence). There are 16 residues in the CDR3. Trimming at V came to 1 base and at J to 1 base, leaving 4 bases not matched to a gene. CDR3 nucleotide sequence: TGTGCCAGTAGTATAGCCCAGGGGGGCAGCAATCAGCCCCAGCATTTT. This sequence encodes CASSIAQGGSNQPQHF.

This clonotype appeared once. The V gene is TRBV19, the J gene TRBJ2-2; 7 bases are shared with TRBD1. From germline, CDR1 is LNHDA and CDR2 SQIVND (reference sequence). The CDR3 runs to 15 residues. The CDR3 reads CAYTGDEANTGELFF. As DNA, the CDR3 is TGTGCTTATACAGGGGACGAAGCGAACACCGGGGAGCTGTTTTTT.

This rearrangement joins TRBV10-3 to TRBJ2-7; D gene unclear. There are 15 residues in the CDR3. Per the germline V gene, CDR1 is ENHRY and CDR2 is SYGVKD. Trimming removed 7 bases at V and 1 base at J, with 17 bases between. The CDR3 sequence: CAITDPLAGSYEQYF. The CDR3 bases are TGTGCCATCACCGATCCCCTGGCAGGTTCCTACGAGCAGTACTTC.

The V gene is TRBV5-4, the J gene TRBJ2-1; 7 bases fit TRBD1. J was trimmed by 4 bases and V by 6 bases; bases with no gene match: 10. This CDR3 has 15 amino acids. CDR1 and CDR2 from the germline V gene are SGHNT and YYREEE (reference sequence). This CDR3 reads CASTGQGGRYNEQFF. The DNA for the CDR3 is TGTGCCAGCACCGGGCAAGGGGGCCGTTACAATGAGCAGTTCTTC.

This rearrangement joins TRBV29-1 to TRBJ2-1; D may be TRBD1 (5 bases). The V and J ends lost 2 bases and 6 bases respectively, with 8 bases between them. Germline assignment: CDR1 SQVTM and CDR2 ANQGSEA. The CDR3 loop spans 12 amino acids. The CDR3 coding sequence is TGCAGCGTTGAATTTCAGGGCAATGAGCAGTTCTTC. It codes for CSVEFQGNEQFF.

This chain's CDR3 is CASSLGGGWMGYTF. The CDR3 DNA follows: TGTGCCAGCAGCTTAGGAGGCGGGTGGATGGGCTACACCTTC. The chain links TRBV7-9 to TRBJ1-2; D gene uncertain. Between the trimmed V and J ends, which lost 1 base and 8 bases, there was a span of 14 bases. Germline V lookup: CDR1 SEHNR, CDR2 FQNEAQ (reference sequence). This CDR3 is built from 14 residues.

CDR3 nucleotide sequence: TGCGCCAGCAGCTTGGCGGTGACAGCTTCCTACGAGCAGTACTTC. This gives the protein CASSLAVTASYEQYF. The chain combines TRBV5-1 with TRBJ2-7; possible D gene TRBD1, 5 bases. Trimming shortened V by 0 bases and J by 1 base, and 11 bases separated the two germline ends. CDR3 length: 15 amino acids. Germline loops: CDR1 SGHRS, CDR2 YFSETQ.

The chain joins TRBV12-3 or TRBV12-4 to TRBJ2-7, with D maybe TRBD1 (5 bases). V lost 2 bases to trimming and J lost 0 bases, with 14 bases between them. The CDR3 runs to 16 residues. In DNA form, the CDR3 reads TGTGCCAGCAGTTTATGGGGCAGCCCGAGCTCCTACGAGCAGTACTTC. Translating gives CASSLWGSPSSYEQYF.

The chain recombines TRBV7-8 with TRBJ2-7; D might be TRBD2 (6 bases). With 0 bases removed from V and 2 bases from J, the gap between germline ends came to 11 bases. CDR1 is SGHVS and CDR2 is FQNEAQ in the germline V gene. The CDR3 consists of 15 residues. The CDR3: CASSLAVSGTYEQYF. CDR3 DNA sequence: TGTGCCAGCAGCTTAGCGGTTAGCGGCACCTACGAGCAGTACTTC.

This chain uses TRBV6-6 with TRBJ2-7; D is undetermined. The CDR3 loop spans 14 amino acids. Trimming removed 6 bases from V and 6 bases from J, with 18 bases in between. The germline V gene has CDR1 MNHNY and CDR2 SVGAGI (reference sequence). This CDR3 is CASSFPALGSEQYF. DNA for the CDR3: TGTGCCAGCAGCTTTCCCGCCCTTGGGTCCGAGCAGTACTTC.

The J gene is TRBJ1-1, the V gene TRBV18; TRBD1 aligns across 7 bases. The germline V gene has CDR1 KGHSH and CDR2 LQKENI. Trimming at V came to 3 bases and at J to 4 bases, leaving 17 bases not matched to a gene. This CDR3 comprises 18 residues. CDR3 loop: CASSPTGGAGGLSTEAFF. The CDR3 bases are TGTGCCAGCTCACCGACGGGAGGGGCAGGGGGGCTGAGCACTGAAGCTTTCTTT.

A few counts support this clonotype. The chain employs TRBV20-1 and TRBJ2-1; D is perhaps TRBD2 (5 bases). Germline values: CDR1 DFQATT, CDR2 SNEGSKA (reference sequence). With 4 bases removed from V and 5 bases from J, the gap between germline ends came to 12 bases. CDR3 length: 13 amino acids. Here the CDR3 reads CSATAGVNNEQFF. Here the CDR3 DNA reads TGCAGTGCTACAGCCGGGGTAAACAATGAGCAGTTCTTC.

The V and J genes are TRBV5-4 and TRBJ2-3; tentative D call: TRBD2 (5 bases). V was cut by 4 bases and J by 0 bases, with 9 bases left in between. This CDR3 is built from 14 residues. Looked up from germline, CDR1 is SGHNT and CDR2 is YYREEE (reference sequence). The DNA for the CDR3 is TGTGCCAGCAGCCGGACTGGTAGCACAGATACGCAGTATTTT. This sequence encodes CASSRTGSTDTQYF.

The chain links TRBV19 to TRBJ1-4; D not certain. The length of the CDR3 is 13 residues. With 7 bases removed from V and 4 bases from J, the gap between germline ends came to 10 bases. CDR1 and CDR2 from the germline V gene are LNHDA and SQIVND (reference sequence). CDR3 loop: CASKGSRNEKLFF. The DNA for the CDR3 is TGTGCCAGTAAGGGCAGCCGTAATGAAAAACTGTTTTTT. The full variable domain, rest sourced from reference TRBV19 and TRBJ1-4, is DGGITQSPKYLFRKEGQNVTLSCEQNLNHDAMYWYRQDPGQGLRLIYYSQIVNDFQKGDIAEGYSVSREKKESFPLTVTSAQKNPTAFYLCASKGSRNEKLFFGSGTQLSVL.